The following is a T cell receptor beta chain sequence with its context. Its antigen is currently unknown. This record belongs to a study of PD-L1 blockade in urothelial cancer. Study-wide background: Bladder-origin urothelial cancer in males described most of the roughly 30 patients. General observations from the study: Pretreatment clonality of the blood TCR repertoire below the median was predictive of superior survival.

Looked up from germline, CDR1 is SGHRS and CDR2 is YFSETQ. There are 16 residues in the CDR3. V was clipped by 0 bases and J by 1 base; unmatched bases: 5. As to time point: peripheral blood 6 weeks after treatment start. All patients carried locally advanced or metastatic urothelial carcinoma. Per patient, between 1 and 8 samples were collected at pretreatment and on-treatment time points. The repertoire was sequenced with immunoSEQ multiplex PCR; TCRdb's copy has only in-frame clones and lacks some. The table lists 60,000 to 80,000 clones, 88% of them singletons. This sequence joins TRBV5-1 and TRBJ1-1; 8 positions agree with TRBD1. The specimen was PBMCs, collected around atezolizumab (anti-PD-L1) treatment. This TCR was sampled from a man aged 60 to 69 with urothelial cancer. CDR3 bases: TGCGCCAGCAGCTTGGGCACCGGGACAGGGAACACTGAAGCTTTCTTT. This encodes CASSLGTGTGNTEAFF.